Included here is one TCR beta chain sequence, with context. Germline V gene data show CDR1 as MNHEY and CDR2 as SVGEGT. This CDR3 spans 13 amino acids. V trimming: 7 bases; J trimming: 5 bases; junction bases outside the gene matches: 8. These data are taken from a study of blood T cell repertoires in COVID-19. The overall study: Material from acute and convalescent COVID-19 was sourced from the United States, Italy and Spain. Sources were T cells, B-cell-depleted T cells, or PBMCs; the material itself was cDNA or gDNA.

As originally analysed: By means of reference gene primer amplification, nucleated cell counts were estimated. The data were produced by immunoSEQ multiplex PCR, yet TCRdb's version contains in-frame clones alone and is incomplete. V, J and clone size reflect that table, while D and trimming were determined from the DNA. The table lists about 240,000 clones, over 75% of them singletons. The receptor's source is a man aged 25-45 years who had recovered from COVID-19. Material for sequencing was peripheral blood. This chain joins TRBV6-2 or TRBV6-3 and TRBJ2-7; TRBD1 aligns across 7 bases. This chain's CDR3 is CASTPTGLDEQYV. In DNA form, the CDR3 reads TGTGCCAGCACCCCGACAGGGTTGGACGAGCAGTACGTC.